This T cell receptor (beta chain) was recovered during a study of T cell repertoires in cytomegalovirus infection (dated by TCRdb to between 2018 and 2021). About the full investigation: Donor HLA type was relevant to the analysis, as public TCR beta signatures indicated carriage of CMV infection together with the matching HLA type.

Including the terminal cysteine and phenylalanine, the CDR3 comprises 11 residues. Only the CDR3 region is kept as DNA, spanning 33 bases read in frame from base 1. The V and J ends are trimmed by 6 bases and 5 bases, leaving 7 bases between them. CDR1 LNHDA and CDR2 SQIVND are derived from the germline V gene (reference sequence). Broader findings and caveats from the paper: In the ex vivo response, HLA-C-restricted CMV-specific TCR beta clonotypes were dominant, and in two of eight donors the single most frequent clonotype came from this HLA-C-restricted group. Carriers of CMV infection plus the relevant HLA type were discriminated by the cumulative frequency of public TCR beta family members in the study cohort and in an independent 352-donor cohort.

This clonotype was found many times. It has no known antigen specificity. Base qualities are not at hand, and no much larger clone is one base apart. The sample was run on an Illumina HiSeq 1500. TCRdb reran the public reads through fastp at Q25 and MiXCR, keeping productive beta chains. For every CDR3 protein sequence, its rows merge into one entry that carries the most common genes and DNA. The sample table holds approximately 150,000 distinct CDR3 sequences, of which 5% to 6.5% were seen once. The ten largest account for roughly 17% of the sample. The origin of this receptor is a human donor in good health (CMV status not recorded). Some clones in this sample may be carry-over from other donors' samples. The material sequenced was PBMCs. Recombination connected TRBV19 to TRBJ2-5, with TRBD1 as a weak D call on 6 bases. The nucleotide sequence reads TGTGCCAGTAGGAGGGGGGAGACCCAGTACTTC. Its amino acids are CASRRGETQYF.